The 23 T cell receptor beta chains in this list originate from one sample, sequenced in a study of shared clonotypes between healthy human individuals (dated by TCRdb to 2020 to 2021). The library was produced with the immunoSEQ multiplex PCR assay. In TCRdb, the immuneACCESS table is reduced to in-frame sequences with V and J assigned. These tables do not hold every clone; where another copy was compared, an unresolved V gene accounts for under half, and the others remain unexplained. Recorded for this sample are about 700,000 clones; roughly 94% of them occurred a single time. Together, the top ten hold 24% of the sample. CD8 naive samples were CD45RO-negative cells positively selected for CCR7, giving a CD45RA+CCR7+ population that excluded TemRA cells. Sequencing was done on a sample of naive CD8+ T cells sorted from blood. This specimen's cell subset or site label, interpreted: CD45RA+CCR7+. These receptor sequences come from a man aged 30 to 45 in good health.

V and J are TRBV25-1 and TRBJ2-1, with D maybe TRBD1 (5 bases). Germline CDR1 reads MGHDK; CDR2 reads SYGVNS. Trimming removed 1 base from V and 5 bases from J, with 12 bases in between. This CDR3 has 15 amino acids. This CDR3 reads CASSESTGLHNEQFF. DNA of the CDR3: TGTGCCAGCAGTGAATCCACAGGTCTCCACAATGAGCAGTTCTTC.

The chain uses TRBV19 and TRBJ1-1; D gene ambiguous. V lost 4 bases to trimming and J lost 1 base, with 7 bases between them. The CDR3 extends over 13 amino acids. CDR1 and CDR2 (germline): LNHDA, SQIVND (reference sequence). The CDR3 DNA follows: TGTGCCAGTAGTACCAGTCCGAACACTGAAGCTTTCTTT. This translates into CASSTSPNTEAFF.

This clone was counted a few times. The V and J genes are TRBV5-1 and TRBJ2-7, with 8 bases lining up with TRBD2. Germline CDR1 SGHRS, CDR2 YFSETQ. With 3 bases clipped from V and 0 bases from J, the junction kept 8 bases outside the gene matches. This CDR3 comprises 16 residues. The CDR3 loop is CASSSHSGASSYEQYF. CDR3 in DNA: TGCGCCAGCAGCTCCCATAGCGGGGCCAGCTCCTACGAGCAGTACTTC.

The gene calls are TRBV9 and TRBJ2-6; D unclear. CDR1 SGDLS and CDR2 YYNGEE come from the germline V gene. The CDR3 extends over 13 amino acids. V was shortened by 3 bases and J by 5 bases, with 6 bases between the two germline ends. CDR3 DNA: TGTGCCAGCAGCGCTTTACGGGCCAACGTCCTGACTTTC. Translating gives CASSALRANVLTF.

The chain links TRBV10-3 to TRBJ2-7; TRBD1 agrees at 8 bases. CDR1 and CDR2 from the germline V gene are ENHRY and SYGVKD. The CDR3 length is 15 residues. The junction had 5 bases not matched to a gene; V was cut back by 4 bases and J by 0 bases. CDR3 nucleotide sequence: TGTGCCATCAGTGGACGGACAGGGAACTCCTACGAGCAGTACTTC. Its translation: CAISGRTGNSYEQYF.

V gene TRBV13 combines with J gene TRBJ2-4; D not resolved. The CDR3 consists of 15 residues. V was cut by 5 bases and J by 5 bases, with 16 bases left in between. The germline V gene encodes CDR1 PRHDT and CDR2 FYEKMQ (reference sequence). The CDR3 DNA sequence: TGTGCCAGCAGCCAAAGCCTCGACCCCCAAAACATTCAGTACTTC. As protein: CASSQSLDPQNIQYF. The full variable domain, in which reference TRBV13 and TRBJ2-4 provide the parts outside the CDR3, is AAGVIQSPRHLIKEKRETATLKCYPIPRHDTVYWYQQGPGQDPQFLISFYEKMQSDKGSIPDRFSAQQFSDYHSELNMSSLELGDSALYFCASSQSLDPQNIQYFGAGTRLSVL.

The CDR3 sequence: CASSSYRDRGVSNYGYTF. CDR3 DNA sequence: TGCGCCAGCAGCTCTTACCGGGACAGGGGTGTTTCTAACTATGGCTACACCTTC. The gene calls are TRBV5-1 and TRBJ1-2; TRBD1 matches 10 bases. J lost 0 bases, V lost 3 bases, and 11 bases had no gene match. This CDR3 has 18 residues. The V gene's germline CDR1 is SGHRS and CDR2 YFSETQ.

For the CDR3, the DNA is TGTGCCAGCAGCTCGAGGGACACTTGGGGGAATGAGCAGTTCTTC. Its translation: CASSSRDTWGNEQFF. The rearrangement uses TRBV11-3 and TRBJ2-1, with D tentatively TRBD1 (6 bases). Looked up from germline, CDR1 is SGHNT and CDR2 is YENEEA. Trimming took off 4 bases at V and 7 bases at J, with 17 bases between the two ends. This CDR3 contains 15 residues.

CDR3 nucleotide sequence: TGTGCCAGCAGCTTAGGAGGACAGTTCACCGGGGAGCTGTTTTTT. It encodes CASSLGGQFTGELFF. The gene calls are TRBV7-9 and TRBJ2-2; a weak D match, TRBD1 (6 bases). The germline CDR1 and CDR2 sequences are SEHNR and FQNEAQ (reference sequence). The length of the CDR3 is 15 residues. Between the trimmed V and J ends, which lost 1 base and 4 bases, there was a span of 10 bases.

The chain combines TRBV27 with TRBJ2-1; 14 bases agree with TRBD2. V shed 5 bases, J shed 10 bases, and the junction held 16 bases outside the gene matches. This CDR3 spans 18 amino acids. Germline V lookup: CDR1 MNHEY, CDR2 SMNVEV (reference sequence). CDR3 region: CASSAQPGTSGSFWEQFF. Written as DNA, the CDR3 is TGTGCCAGCAGTGCACAACCCGGGACTAGCGGGAGTTTCTGGGAGCAGTTCTTC.

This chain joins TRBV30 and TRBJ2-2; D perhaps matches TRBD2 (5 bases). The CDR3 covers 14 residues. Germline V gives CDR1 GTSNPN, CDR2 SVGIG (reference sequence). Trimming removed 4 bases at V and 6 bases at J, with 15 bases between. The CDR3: CAWTLYGVAGELFF. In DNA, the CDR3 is TGTGCCTGGACCCTTTACGGGGTCGCCGGGGAGCTGTTTTTT.

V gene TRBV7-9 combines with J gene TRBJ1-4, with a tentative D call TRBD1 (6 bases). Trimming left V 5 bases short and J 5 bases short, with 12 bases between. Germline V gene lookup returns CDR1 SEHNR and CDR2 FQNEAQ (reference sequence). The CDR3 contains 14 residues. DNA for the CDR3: TGTGCCAGCAGCGCACAGGGAGGGAATGAAAAACTGTTTTTT. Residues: CASSAQGGNEKLFF.

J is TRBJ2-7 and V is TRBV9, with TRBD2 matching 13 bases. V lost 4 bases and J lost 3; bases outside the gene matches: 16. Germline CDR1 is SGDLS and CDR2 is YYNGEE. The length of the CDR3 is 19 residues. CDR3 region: CASSPIFPTSGRAFYEQYF. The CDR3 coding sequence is TGTGCCAGCAGCCCTATTTTCCCTACTAGCGGGAGGGCCTTCTACGAGCAGTACTTC.

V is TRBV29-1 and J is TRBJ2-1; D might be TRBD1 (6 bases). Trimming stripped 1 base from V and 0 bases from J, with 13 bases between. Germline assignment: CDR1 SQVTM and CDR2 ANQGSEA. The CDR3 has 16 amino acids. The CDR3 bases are TGCAGCGTTGAAGGGGGGCTGGGGATCTCCTACAATGAGCAGTTCTTC. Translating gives CSVEGGLGISYNEQFF.

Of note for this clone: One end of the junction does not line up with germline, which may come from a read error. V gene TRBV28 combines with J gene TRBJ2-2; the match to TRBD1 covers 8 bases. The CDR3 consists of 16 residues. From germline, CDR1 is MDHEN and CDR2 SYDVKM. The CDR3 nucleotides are TGTGCCAGCAGTAACGCGGACAGGGCGAAGACCGGGGAGCTGTTTTTT. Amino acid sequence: CASSNADRAKTGELFF.

Here the CDR3 DNA reads TGTGCCAGCAGTGAAGGGCGGGGGGTTCTCTACGGCTACACCTTC. Its translation: CASSEGRGVLYGYTF. The chain has TRBV2 and TRBJ1-2; D possibly corresponds to TRBD1 (5 bases). Looked up from germline, CDR1 is SNHLY and CDR2 is FYNNEI. The ends were cut back, 1 base at V and 8 bases at J, with 17 bases in the middle. CDR3 length equals 15 residues.

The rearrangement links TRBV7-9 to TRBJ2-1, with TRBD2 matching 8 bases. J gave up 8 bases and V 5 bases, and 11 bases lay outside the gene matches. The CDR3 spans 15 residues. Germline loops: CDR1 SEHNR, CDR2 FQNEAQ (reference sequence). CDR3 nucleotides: TGTGCCAGCAGCCGAAGCGGGAGTAGTGGCGATGAGCAGTTCTTC. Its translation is CASSRSGSSGDEQFF.

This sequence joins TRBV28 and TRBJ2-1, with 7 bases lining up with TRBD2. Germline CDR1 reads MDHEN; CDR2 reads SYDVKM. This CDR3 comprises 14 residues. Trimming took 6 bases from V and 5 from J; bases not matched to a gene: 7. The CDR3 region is CASRERGENNEQFF. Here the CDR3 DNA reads TGTGCCAGCAGGGAGCGGGGTGAAAACAATGAGCAGTTCTTC.

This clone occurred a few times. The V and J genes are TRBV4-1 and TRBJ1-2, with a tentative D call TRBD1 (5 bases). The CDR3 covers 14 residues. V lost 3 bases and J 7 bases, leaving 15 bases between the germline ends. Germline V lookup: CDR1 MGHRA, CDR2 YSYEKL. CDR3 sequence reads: CASSHQSFQGGYTF. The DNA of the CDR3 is TGCGCCAGCAGCCATCAAAGCTTCCAGGGTGGCTACACCTTC.

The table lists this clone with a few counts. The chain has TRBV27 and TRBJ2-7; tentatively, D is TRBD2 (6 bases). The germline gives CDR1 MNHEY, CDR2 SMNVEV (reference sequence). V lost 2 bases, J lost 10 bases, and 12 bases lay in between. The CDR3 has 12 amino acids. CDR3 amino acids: CASSLSGTDQYF. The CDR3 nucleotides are TGTGCCAGCAGTTTAAGTGGGACTGATCAGTACTTC.

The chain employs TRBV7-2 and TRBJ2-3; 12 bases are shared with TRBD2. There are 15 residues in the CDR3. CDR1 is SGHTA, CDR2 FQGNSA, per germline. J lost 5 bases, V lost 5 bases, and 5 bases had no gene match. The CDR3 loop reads CASSPTSGSGDTQYF. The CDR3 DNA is TGTGCCAGCAGCCCGACTAGCGGGAGTGGAGATACGCAGTATTTT.

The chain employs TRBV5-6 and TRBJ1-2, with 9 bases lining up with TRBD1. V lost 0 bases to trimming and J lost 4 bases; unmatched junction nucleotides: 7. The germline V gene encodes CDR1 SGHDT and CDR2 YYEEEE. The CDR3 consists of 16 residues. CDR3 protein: CASSLGTGGSGYGYTF. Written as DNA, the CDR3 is TGTGCCAGCAGCTTGGGCACAGGGGGCTCGGGCTATGGCTACACCTTC. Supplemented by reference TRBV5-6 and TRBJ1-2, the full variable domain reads DAGVTQSPTHLIKTRGQQVTLRCSPKSGHDTVSWYQQALGQGPQFIFQYYEEEERQRGNFPDRFSGHQFPNYSSELNVNALLLGDSALYLCASSLGTGGSGYGYTFGSGTRLTVV.

CDR3 nucleotides: TGTGCCAGCAGCTTAGGAATCGGTAGCGGGAGTTATACCGGGGAGCTGTTTTTT. Its translation is CASSLGIGSGSYTGELFF. The genes are TRBV7-9 and TRBJ2-2; 9 positions agree with TRBD2. In germline, CDR1 is SEHNR, CDR2 FQNEAQ (reference sequence). The CDR3 is 18 amino acids. Losses at the gene ends were 1 base for V and 5 bases for J; bases not matched to a gene: 11.